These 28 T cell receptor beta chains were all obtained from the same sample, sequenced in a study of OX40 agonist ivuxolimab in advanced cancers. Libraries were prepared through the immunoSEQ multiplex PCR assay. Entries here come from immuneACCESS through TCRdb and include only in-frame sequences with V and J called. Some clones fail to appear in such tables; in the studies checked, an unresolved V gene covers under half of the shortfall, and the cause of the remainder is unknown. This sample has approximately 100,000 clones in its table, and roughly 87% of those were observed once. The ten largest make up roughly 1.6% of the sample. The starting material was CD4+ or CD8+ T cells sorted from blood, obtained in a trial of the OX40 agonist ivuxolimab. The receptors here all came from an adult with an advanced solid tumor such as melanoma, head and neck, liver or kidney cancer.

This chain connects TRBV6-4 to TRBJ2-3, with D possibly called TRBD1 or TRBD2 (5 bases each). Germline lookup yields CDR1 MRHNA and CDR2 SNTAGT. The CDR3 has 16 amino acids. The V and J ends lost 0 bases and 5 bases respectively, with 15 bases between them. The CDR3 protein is CASSDSGEPAGDTQYF. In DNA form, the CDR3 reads TGTGCCAGCAGTGACTCGGGGGAGCCTGCGGGAGATACGCAGTATTTT.

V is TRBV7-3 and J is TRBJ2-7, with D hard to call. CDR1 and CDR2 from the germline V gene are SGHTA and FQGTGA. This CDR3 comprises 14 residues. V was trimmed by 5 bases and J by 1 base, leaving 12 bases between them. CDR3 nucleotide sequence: TGTGCCAGCAGCCCCGAGGACGGATCCTACGAGCAGTACTTC. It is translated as CASSPEDGSYEQYF.

The CDR3 DNA follows: TGTGCCAGCTCACCACGTACAGATACGCAGTATTTT. Its protein is CASSPRTDTQYF. V gene TRBV18 combines with J gene TRBJ2-3; D is ambiguous. The CDR3 has 12 amino acids. Per the germline V gene, CDR1 is KGHSH and CDR2 is LQKENI. V dropped 1 base and J dropped 3 bases, with 2 bases sitting between them.

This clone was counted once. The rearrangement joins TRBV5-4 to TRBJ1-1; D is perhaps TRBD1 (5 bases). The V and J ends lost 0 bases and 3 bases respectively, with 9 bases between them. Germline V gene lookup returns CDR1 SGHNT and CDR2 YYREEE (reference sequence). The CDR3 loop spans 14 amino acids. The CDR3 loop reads CASSLAGRDTEAFF. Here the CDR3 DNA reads TGTGCCAGCAGCTTGGCAGGGAGGGACACTGAAGCTTTCTTT.

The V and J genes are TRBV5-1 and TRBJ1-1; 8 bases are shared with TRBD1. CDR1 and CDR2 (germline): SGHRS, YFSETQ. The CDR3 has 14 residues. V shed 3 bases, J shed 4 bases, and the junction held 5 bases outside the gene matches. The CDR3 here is CASSSRGQGTEAFF. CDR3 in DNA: TGCGCCAGCAGCTCCAGGGGGCAAGGCACTGAAGCTTTCTTT.

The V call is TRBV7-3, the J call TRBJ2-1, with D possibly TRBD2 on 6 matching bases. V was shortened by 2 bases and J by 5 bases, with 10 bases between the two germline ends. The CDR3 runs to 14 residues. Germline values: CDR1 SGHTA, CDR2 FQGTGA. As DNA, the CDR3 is TGTGCCAGCAGCTTAGGCGGACTACACAATGAGCAGTTCTTC. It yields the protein CASSLGGLHNEQFF.

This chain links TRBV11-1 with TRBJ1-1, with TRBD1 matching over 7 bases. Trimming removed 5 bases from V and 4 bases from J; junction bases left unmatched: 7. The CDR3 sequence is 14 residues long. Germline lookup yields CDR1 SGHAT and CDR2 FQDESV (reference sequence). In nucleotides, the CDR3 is TGTGCCAGCAGCGTATACAGGGGCCCCACTGAAGCTTTCTTT. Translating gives CASSVYRGPTEAFF.

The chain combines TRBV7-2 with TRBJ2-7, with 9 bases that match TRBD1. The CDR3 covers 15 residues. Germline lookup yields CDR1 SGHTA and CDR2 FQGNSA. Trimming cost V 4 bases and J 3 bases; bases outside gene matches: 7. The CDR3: CASSSAGQGGYEQYF. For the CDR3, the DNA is TGTGCCAGCAGCTCCGCGGGACAGGGAGGCTACGAGCAGTACTTC. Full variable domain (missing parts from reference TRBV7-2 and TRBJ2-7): GAGVSQSPSNKVTEKGKDVELRCDPISGHTALYWYRQSLGQGLEFLIYFQGNSAPDKSGLPSDRFSAERTGGSVSTLTIQRTQQEDSAVYLCASSSAGQGGYEQYFGPGTRLTVT.

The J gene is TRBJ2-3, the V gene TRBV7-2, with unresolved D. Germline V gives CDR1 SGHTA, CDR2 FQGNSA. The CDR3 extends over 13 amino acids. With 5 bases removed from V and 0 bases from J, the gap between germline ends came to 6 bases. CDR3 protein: CASSPPSTDTQYF. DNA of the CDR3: TGTGCCAGCAGCCCCCCAAGCACAGATACGCAGTATTTT.

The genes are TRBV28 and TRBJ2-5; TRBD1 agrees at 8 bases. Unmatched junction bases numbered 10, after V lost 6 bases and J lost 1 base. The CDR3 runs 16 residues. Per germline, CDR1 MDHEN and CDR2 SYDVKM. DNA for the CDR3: TGTGCCAGCAGGGGTCGGACAGGGCTCCTCCAAGAGACCCAGTACTTC. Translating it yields CASRGRTGLLQETQYF.

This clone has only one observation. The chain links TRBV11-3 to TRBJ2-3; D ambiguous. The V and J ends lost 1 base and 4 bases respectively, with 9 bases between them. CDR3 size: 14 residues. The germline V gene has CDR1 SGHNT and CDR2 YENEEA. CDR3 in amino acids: CASSLGGEADTQYF. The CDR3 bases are TGTGCCAGCAGCTTAGGTGGAGAGGCAGATACGCAGTATTTT.

CDR3 sequence (DNA): TGTGCCAGCTCCCCTGGTGGGCCGCGTGAGCAGTTCTTC. It is translated as CASSPGGPREQFF. V usage is TRBV18 and J usage is TRBJ2-1; no clear D. Germline CDR1 is KGHSH and CDR2 is LQKENI. The CDR3 is 13 residues long. Trimming stripped 6 bases from V and 9 bases from J, with 15 bases between.

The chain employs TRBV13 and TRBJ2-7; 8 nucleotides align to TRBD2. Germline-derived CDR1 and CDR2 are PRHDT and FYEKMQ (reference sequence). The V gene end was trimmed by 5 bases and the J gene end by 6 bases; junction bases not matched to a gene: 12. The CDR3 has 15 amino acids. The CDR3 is CASSLTGTRRSEQYF. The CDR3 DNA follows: TGTGCCAGCAGCCTAACCGGGACTAGACGAAGCGAGCAGTACTTC.

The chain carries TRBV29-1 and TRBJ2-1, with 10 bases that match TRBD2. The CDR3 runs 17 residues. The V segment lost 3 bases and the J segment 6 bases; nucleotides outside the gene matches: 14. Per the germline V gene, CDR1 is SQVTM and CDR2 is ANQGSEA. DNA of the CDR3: TGCAGCGTTGAGGCTAGCGGGAGATGGGGCGCAGGCAATGAGCAGTTCTTC. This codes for CSVEASGRWGAGNEQFF.

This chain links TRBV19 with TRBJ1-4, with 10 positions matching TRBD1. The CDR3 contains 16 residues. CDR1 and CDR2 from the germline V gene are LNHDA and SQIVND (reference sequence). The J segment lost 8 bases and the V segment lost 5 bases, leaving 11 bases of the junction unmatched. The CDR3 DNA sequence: TGTGCCAGTAGTCAGACAGGGGGCGAGGCCGCCGAAAAACTGTTTTTT. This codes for CASSQTGGEAAEKLFF.

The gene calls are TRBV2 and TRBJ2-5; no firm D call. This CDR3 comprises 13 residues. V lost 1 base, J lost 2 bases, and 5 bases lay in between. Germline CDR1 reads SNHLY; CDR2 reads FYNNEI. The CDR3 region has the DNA TGTGCCAGCAGTGAAGTCAGACAAGAGACCCAGTACTTC. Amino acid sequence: CASSEVRQETQYF.

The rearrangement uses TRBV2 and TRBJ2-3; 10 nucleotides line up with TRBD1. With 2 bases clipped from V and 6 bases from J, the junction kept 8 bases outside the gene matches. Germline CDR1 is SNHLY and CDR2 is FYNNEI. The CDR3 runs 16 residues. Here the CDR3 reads CASSERQSGQGDTQYF. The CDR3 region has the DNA TGTGCCAGCAGTGAAAGACAATCGGGACAGGGGGATACGCAGTATTTT.

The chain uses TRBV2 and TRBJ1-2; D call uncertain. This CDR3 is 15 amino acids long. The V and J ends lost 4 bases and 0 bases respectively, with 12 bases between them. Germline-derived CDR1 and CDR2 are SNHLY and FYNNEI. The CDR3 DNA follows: TGTGCCAGCAGTGGGAGTCAGGTATCTAACTATGGCTACACCTTC. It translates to CASSGSQVSNYGYTF.

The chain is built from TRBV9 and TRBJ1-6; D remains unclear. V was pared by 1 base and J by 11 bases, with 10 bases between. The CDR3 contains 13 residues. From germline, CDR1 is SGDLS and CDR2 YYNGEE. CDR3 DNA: TGTGCCAGCAGCGTACCCCCCCGGACACCCCTCCACTTT. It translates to CASSVPPRTPLHF.

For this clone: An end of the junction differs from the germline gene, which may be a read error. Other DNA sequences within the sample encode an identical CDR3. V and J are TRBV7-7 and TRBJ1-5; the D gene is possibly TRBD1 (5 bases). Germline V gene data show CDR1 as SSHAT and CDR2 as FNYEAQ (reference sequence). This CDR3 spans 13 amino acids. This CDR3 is CASSLDSNQPQHF. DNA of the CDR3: TGTGCTAGCAGCTTAGACAGTAATCAGCCCCAGCATTTT. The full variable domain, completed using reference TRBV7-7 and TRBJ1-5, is GAGVSQSPRYKVTKRGQDVTLRCDPISSHATLYWYQQALGQGPEFLTYFNYEAQPDKSGLPSDRFSAERPEGSISTLTIQRTEQRDSAMYRCASSLDSNQPQHFGDGTRLSIL.

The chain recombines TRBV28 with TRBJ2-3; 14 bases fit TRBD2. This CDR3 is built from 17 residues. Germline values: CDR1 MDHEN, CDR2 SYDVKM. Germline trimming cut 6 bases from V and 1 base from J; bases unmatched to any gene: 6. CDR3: CASRPPGLAGGTDTQYF. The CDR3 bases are TGTGCCAGCAGACCCCCGGGACTAGCGGGAGGCACAGATACGCAGTATTTT.

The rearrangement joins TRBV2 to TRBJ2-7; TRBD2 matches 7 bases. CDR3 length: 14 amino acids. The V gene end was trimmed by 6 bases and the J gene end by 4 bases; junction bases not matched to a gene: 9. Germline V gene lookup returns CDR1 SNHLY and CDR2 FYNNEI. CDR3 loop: CASSAPGREYEQYF. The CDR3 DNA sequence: TGTGCCAGCAGCGCCCCCGGGCGGGAGTACGAGCAGTACTTC.

The CDR3 DNA follows: TGCGCCAGCAGCCCCGGAGGGACAGAACACTATGGCTACACCTTC. It encodes CASSPGGTEHYGYTF. The chain uses TRBV5-1 and TRBJ1-2; 7 bases align to TRBD1. Germline trimming cut 4 bases from V and 3 bases from J; bases unmatched to any gene: 9. Per germline, CDR1 SGHRS and CDR2 YFSETQ. The CDR3 sequence is 15 residues long.

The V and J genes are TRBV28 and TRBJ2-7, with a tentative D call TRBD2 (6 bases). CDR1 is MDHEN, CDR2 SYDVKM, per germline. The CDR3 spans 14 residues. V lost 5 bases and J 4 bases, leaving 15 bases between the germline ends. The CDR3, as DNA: TGTGCCAGCAGTCCGGGGCCCGGGGGTTACGAGCAGTACTTC. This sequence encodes CASSPGPGGYEQYF.

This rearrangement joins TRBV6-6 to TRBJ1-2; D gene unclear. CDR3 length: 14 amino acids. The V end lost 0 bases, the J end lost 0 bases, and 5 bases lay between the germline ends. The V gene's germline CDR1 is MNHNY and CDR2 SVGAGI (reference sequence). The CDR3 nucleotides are TGTGCCAGCAGTTACTCGAAGGCTAACTATGGCTACACCTTC. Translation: CASSYSKANYGYTF.

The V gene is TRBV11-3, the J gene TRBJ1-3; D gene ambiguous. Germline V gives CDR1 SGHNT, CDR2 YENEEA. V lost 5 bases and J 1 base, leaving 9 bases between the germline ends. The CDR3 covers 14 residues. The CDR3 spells CASSQSRSGNTIYF. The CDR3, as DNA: TGTGCCAGCAGCCAGAGTCGTTCTGGAAACACCATATATTTT. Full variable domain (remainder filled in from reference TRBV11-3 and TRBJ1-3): EAGVVQSPRYKIIEKKQPVAFWCNPISGHNTLYWYLQNLGQGPELLIRYENEEAVDDSQLPKDRFSAERLKGVDSTLKIQPAELGDSAVYLCASSQSRSGNTIYFGEGSWLTVV.

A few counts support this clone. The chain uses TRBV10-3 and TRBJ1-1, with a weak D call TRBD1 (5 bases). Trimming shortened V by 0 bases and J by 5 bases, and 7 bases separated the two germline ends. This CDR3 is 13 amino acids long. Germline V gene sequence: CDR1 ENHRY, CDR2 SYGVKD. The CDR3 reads CAISESGGTEAFF. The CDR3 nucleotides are TGTGCCATCAGTGAGTCCGGGGGAACTGAAGCTTTCTTT.

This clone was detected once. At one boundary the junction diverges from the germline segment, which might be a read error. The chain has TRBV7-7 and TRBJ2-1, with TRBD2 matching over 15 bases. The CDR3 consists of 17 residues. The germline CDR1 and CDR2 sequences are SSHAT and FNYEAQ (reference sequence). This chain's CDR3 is CASSPGTSGRMSNEQFF. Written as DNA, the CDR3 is TGTGCTAGCAGCCCCGGGACTAGCGGGAGGATGTCCAATGAGCAGTTCTTC.